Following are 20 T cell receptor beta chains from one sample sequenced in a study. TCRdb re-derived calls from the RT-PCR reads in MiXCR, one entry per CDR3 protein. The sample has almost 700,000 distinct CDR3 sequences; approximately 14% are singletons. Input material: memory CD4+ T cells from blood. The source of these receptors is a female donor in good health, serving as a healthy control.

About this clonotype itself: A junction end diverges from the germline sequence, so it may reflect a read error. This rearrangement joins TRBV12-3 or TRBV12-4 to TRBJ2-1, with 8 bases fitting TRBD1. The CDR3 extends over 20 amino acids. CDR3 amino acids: CASSGDWTGLSASSYNEQFF. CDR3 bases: TGTGCCAGCAGTGGGGACTGGACAGGGCTATCCGCTAGCTCCTACAATGAGCAGTTCTTT.

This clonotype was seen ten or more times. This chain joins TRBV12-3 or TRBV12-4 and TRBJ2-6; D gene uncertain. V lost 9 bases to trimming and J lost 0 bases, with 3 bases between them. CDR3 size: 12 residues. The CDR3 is CASNSGANVLTF. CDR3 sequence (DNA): TGTGCCAGTAACTCTGGGGCCAACGTCCTGACTTTC.

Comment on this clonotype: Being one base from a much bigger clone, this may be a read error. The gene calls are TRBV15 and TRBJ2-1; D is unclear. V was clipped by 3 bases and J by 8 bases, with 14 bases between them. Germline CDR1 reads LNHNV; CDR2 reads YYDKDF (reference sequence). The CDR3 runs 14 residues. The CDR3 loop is CATSSDPGRDEQFF. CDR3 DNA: TGTGCCACCAGCAGTGATCCCGGACGGGATGAGCAGTTCTTC.

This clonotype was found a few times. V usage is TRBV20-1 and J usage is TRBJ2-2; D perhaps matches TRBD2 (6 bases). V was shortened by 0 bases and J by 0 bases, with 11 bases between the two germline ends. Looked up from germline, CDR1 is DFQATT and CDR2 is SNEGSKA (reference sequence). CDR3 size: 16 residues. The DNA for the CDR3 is TGCAGTGCTAGAGACTCGGGAGCCGCGAACACCGGGGAGCTGTTTTTT. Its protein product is CSARDSGAANTGELFF.

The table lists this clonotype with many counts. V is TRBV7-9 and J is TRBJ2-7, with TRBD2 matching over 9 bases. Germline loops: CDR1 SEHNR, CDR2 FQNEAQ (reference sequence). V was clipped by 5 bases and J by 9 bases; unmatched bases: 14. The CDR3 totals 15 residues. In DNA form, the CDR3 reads TGTGCCAGCAGCCCTCCCGGTAGCGGGAGATCAGCGCAGTACTTC. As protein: CASSPPGSGRSAQYF.

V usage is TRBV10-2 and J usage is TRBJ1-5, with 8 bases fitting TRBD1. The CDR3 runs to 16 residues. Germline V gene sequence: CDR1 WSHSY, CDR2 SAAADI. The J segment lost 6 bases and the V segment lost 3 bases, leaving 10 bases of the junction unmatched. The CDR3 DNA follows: TGCGCCAGCAGTGATGGAGAGACAGGGGTCGCTCAGCCCCAGCATTTT. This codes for CASSDGETGVAQPQHF.

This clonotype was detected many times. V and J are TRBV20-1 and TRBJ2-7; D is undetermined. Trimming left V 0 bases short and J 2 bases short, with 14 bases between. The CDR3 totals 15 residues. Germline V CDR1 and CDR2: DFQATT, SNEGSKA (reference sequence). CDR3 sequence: CSARDLRSSPYEQYF. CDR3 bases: TGCAGTGCTAGAGATCTAAGGAGCTCCCCCTACGAGCAGTACTTC.

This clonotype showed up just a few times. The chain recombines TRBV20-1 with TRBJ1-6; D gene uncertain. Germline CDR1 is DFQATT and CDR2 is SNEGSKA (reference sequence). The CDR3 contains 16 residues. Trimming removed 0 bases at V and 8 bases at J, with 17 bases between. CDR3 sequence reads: CSARDIRVEEDSPLHF. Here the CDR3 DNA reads TGCAGTGCTAGAGATATCCGGGTCGAAGAGGATTCACCCCTCCACTTT.

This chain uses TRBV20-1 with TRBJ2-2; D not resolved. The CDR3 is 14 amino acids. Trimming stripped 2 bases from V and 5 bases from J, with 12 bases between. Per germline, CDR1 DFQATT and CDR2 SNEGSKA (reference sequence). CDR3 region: CSARRSLGTGELFF. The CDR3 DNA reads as TGCAGTGCTAGAAGGTCTTTGGGGACCGGGGAGCTGTTTTTT.

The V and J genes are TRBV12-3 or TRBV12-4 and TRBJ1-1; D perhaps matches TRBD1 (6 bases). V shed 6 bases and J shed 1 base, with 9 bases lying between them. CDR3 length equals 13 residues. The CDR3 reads CASRDSTNTEAFF. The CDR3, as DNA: TGTGCCAGCAGGGACAGTACGAACACTGAAGCTTTCTTT.

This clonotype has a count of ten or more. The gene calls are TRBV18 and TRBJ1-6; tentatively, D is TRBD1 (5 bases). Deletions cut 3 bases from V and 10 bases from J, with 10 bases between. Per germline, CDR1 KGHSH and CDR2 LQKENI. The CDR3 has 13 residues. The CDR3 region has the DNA TGTGCCAGCTCACCCCCTGGGGGGTCACCCCTCCACTTT. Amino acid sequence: CASSPPGGSPLHF. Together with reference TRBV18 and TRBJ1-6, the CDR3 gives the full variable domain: NAGVMQNPRHLVRRRGQEARLRCSPMKGHSHVYWYRQLPEEGLKFMVYLQKENIIDESGMPKERFSAEFPKEGPSILRIQQVVRGDSAAYFCASSPPGGSPLHFGNGTRLTVT.

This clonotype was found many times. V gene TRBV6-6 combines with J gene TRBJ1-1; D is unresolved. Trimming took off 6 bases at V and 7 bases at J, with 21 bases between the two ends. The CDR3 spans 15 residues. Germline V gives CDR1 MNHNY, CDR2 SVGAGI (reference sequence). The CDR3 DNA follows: TGTGCCAGCAGGCTCGGTTTCGGAGGGAATGTTGAAGCTTTCTTT. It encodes CASRLGFGGNVEAFF.

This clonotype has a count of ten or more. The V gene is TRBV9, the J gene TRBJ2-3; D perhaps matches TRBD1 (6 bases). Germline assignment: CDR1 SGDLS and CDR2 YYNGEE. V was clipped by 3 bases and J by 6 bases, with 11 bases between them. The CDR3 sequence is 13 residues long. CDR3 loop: CASSARTGDTQYF. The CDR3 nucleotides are TGTGCCAGCAGCGCAAGAACAGGGGATACGCAGTATTTT. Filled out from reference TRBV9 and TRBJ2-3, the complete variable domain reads DSGVTQTPKHLITATGQRVTLRCSPRSGDLSVYWYQQSLDQGLQFLIQYYNGEERAKGNILERFSAQQFPDLHSELNLSSLELGDSALYFCASSARTGDTQYFGPGTRLTVL.

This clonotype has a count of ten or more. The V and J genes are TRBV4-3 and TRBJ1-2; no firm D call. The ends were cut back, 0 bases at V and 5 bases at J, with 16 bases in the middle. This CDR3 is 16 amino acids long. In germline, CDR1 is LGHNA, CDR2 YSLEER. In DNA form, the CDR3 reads TGCGCCAGCAGCCAAGATCAAAACAAGGGAGGGTATGGCTACACCTTC. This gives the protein CASSQDQNKGGYGYTF.

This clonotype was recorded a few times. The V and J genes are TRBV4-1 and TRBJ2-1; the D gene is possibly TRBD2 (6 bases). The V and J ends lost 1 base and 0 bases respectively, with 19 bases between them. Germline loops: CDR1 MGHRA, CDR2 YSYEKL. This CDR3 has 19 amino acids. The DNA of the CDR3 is TGCGCCAGCAGCCAAGTTTACTCCCTAGCGCAGAGCTCCTACAATGAGCAGTTCTTC. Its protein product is CASSQVYSLAQSSYNEQFF.

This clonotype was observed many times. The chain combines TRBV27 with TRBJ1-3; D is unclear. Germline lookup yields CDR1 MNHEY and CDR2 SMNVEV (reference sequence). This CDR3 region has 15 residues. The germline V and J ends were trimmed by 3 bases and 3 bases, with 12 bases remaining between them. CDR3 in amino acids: CASSFSRSIGNTIYF. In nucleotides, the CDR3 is TGTGCCAGCAGTTTCAGCCGGAGCATTGGAAACACCATATATTTT.

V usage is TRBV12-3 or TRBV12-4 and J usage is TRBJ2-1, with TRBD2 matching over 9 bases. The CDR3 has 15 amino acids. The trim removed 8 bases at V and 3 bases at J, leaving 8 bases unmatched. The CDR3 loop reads CASRAAGGGYNEQFF. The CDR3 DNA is TGTGCCAGCCGAGCTGCGGGAGGGGGCTACAATGAGCAGTTCTTC.

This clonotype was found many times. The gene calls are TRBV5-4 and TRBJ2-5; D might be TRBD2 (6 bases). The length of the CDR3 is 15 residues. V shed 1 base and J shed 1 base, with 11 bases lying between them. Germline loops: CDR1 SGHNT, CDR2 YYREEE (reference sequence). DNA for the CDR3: TGTGCCAGCAGCTTGCGTGTTAGCGGCCAAGAGACCCAGTACTTC. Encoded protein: CASSLRVSGQETQYF.

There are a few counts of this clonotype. The CDR3, as DNA: TGTGCCAGCAGTCGAAAAGTGGGGTCGTGGAGCTCCTATAATTCACCCCTCCACTTT. Amino acid sequence: CASSRKVGSWSSYNSPLHF. The chain links TRBV6-5 to TRBJ1-6, with unresolved D. Germline lookup yields CDR1 MNHEY and CDR2 SVGAGI. The CDR3 is 19 amino acids. The germline V and J ends were trimmed by 5 bases and 0 bases, with 20 bases remaining between them.

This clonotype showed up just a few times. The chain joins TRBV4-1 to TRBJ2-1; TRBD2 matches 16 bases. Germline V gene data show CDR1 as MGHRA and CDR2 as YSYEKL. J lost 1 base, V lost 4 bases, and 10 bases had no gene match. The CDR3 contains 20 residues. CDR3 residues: CASSRTQGLAGGRSYNEQFF. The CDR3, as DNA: TGCGCCAGCAGCCGCACCCAGGGACTAGCGGGAGGGCGATCCTACAATGAGCAGTTCTTC.